A single count supports the clone carrying this T cell receptor (beta chain). V lost 9 bases and J lost 7, with 19 bases in between. CDR3 length equals 13 residues. Germline CDR1 and CDR2: MNHEY and SVGAGI. These data are taken from a study of blood T cell repertoires in COVID-19. Looking at the study overall: T cells, B-cell-depleted T cells, or PBMCs provided the cDNA or gDNA that served as material.

Original analysis: Reference gene primers were amplified, and this amplification served to estimate nucleated cell counts. TCRdb's copy holds only in-frame clones and misses some; the assay was immunoSEQ multiplex PCR. V and J calls plus clone size are reproduced from that table; the DNA served to infer D and trimming. The sample holds roughly 190,000 clones, 84% seen once. Material: peripheral blood. This chain connects TRBV6-5 to TRBJ2-7, with D perhaps matching TRBD2 (6 bases). This receptor was identified in a woman in her 70s with active or convalescent COVID-19. The CDR3 DNA follows: TGTGCCAGTCGTTATAGCGGCCTTTTAGAGCAGTACTTC. It specifies CASRYSGLLEQYF.